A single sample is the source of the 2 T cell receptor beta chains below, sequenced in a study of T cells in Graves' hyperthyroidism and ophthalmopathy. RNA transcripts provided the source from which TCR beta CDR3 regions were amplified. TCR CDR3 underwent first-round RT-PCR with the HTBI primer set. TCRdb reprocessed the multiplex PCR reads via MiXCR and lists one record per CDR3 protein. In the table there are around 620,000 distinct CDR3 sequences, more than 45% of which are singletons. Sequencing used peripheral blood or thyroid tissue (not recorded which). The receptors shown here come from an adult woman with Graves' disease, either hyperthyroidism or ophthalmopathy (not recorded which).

CDR3: CASSPNWRDSTYGYTF. The DNA for the CDR3 is TGTGCCAGCAGCCCCAATTGGCGTGACAGCACTTATGGCTACACCTTC. This chain joins TRBV7-2 and TRBJ1-2; weak D call: TRBD1 (5 bases). From germline, CDR1 is SGHTA and CDR2 FQGNSA. Trimming took 5 bases from V and 5 from J, leaving 21 bases between them. The CDR3 sequence is 16 residues long.

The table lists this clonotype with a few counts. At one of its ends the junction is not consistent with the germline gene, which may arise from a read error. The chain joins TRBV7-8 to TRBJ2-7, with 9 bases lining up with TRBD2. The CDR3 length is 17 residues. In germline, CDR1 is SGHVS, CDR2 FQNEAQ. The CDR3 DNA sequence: TGTGCCAGCAGCATAGCCCCGCGGCTAGCGGGAACCTACGAGCAGTACTTC. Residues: CASSIAPRLAGTYEQYF.